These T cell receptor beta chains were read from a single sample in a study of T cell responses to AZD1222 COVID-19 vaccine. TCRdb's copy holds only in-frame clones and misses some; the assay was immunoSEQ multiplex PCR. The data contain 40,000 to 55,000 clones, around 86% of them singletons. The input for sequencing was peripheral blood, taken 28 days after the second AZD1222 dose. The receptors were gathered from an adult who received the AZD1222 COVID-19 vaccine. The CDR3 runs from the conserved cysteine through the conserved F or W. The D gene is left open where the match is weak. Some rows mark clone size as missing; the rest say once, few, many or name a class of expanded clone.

CDR3: CASSHTLLGPRGSGNTIYF; DNA: TGCGCCAGCAGCCACACTTTGCTGGGTCCCAGGGGATCTGGAAACACCATATATTTT; J: TRBJ1-3; size: -; V: TRBV4-3; D: -
CDR3: CASSPGTGINQPQHF; DNA: TGTGCCAGCTCGCCCGGGACAGGGATCAATCAGCCCCAGCATTTT; J: TRBJ1-5; size: -; V: TRBV19; D: TRBD1
CDR3: CASLRGYTF; DNA: TGTGCCTCTCTTCGGGGCTACACCTTC; J: TRBJ1-2; size: few; V: TRBV5-8; D: -
CDR3: CASTGTAYNEQFF; DNA: TGCGCCAGCACCGGGACAGCTTACAATGAGCAGTTCTTC; J: TRBJ2-1; size: -; V: TRBV5-1; D: TRBD1
CDR3: CASSNSGTGNLLFF; DNA: TGTGCCAGTAGTAACTCCGGGACAGGGAATTTGCTGTTTTTT; J: TRBJ1-4; size: few; V: TRBV19; D: TRBD1
CDR3: CATKLRHVSYGYTF; DNA: TGTGCCACCAAACTCAGACACGTATCCTATGGCTACACCTTC; J: TRBJ1-2; size: -; V: TRBV28; D: -
CDR3: CASSPPGAGKNIQYF; DNA: TGTGCCAGCAGTCCGCCCGGGGCGGGCAAAAACATTCAGTACTTC; J: TRBJ2-4; size: -; V: TRBV6-5; D: -
CDR3: CASSSTGTSNTGELFF; DNA: TGCGCCAGCAGCTCAACCGGGACTTCGAACACCGGGGAGCTGTTTTTT; J: TRBJ2-2; size: -; V: TRBV5-1; D: -
CDR3: CASSSLGGNHQPQHF; DNA: TGTGCCAGCAGTTCTCTTGGAGGGAACCATCAGCCCCAGCATTTT; J: TRBJ1-5; size: few; V: TRBV27; D: -
CDR3: CASSLGDYLTYEQYF; DNA: TGTGCCAGCAGCTTAGGGGACTATTTAACCTACGAGCAGTACTTC; J: TRBJ2-7; size: -; V: TRBV7-2; D: TRBD2
CDR3: CASSLVGVGLGEKLFF; DNA: TGTGCCAGCAGCTTAGTGGGGGTCGGTCTAGGTGAAAAACTGTTTTTT; J: TRBJ1-4; size: -; V: TRBV7-2; D: -
CDR3: CASIDRGGPQHF; DNA: TGTGCCAGCATTGACAGGGGTGGGCCCCAGCATTTT; J: TRBJ1-5; size: -; V: TRBV28; D: TRBD1
CDR3: CASSFSTGTLPADTQYF; DNA: TGTGCCAGCAGTTTTAGCACAGGAACCCTACCGGCAGATACGCAGTATTTT; J: TRBJ2-3; size: -; V: TRBV27; D: -
CDR3: CATKREGRGDTQYF; DNA: TGTGCCACCAAGCGGGAGGGCCGGGGAGATACGCAGTATTTT; J: TRBJ2-3; size: -; V: TRBV19; D: TRBD2
CDR3: CASRRLNTGELFF; DNA: TGTGCCAGCAGACGGCTGAACACCGGGGAGCTGTTTTTT; J: TRBJ2-2; size: -; V: TRBV6-5; D: -
CDR3: CSVQQGMLTFF; DNA: TGCAGCGTCCAACAGGGAATGTTGACTTTCTTT; J: TRBJ1-1; size: few; V: TRBV29-1; D: -
CDR3: CATSRDPQDPPSYNEQFF; DNA: TGTGCCACCAGCAGAGATCCCCAGGACCCCCCCTCCTACAATGAGCAGTTCTTC; J: TRBJ2-1; size: few; V: TRBV15; D: -
CDR3: CASSYEGPKGYTF; DNA: TGTGCCAGCAGTTACGAAGGACCGAAGGGCTACACCTTC; J: TRBJ1-2; size: -; V: TRBV6-5; D: -
CDR3: CASSSTRVDQPQHF; DNA: TGTGCCAGCAGCTCAACCAGGGTCGATCAGCCCCAGCATTTT; J: TRBJ1-5; size: -; V: TRBV2; D: -
CDR3: CAISGTSGLEQFF; DNA: TGTGCCATCAGTGGGACTAGCGGACTGGAGCAGTTCTTC; J: TRBJ2-1; size: -; V: TRBV10-3; D: TRBD2
CDR3: CASSQDPQAYNEQFF; DNA: TGTGCCAGCAGCCAAGATCCCCAGGCATACAATGAGCAGTTCTTC; J: TRBJ2-1; size: -; V: TRBV3-1/TRBV3-2; D: -
CDR3: CASSLLVTGELFF; DNA: TGTGCCAGCAGCCTCCTGGTCACCGGGGAGCTGTTTTTT; J: TRBJ2-2; size: -; V: TRBV2; D: -
CDR3: CASDWARDAGQPQHF; DNA: TGTGCCAGCGACTGGGCCAGGGACGCCGGTCAGCCCCAGCATTTT; J: TRBJ1-5; size: -; V: TRBV5-6; D: -
CDR3: CASSTIYEQYF; DNA: TGTGCCAGCAGCACGATCTACGAGCAGTACTTC; J: TRBJ2-7; size: -; V: TRBV25-1; D: -
CDR3: CASSALAGGTSNEQFF; DNA: TGCGCCAGCAGTGCACTAGCGGGGGGGACGTCCAATGAGCAGTTCTTC; J: TRBJ2-1; size: -; V: TRBV10-2; D: TRBD2
CDR3: CASSWDTEAFF; DNA: TGTGCCAGCAGTTGGGACACTGAAGCTTTCTTT; J: TRBJ1-1; size: -; V: TRBV6-6; D: -
CDR3: CATSDPTGRYGYTF; DNA: TGTGCCACCAGTGACCCGACAGGGAGGTATGGCTACACCTTC; J: TRBJ1-2; size: -; V: TRBV24-1; D: TRBD1
CDR3: CASSHEASSYEQYF; DNA: TGTGCCAGCAGCCATGAGGCGAGCTCCTACGAGCAGTACTTC; J: TRBJ2-7; size: -; V: TRBV3-1/TRBV3-2; D: -
CDR3: CASSLSGYEGKNIQYF; DNA: TGTGCCAGCAGTTTGAGTGGTTATGAGGGCAAAAACATTCAGTACTTC; J: TRBJ2-4; size: -; V: TRBV28; D: -
CDR3: CASSSTMGGRGETQYF; DNA: TGTGCCAGCAGCTCAACAATGGGGGGGCGCGGGGAGACCCAGTACTTC; J: TRBJ2-5; size: once; V: TRBV11-2; D: -
CDR3: CASYLSSGANVLTF; DNA: TGTGCCAGCTACTTAAGCTCTGGGGCCAACGTCCTGACTTTC; J: TRBJ2-6; size: -; V: TRBV18; D: -
CDR3: CACTGLASSYEQYF; DNA: TGTGCCTGCACGGGACTCGCTAGCTCCTACGAGCAGTACTTC; J: TRBJ2-7; size: -; V: TRBV30; D: -
CDR3: CASIPERENGYTF; DNA: TGTGCCAGCATACCAGAAAGGGAAAATGGCTACACCTTC; J: TRBJ1-2; size: -; V: TRBV28; D: -
CDR3: CATTSYDQETQYF; DNA: TGTGCCACCACCAGCTACGACCAAGAGACCCAGTACTTC; J: TRBJ2-5; size: -; V: TRBV2; D: -
CDR3: CASAGTSVSGELFF; DNA: TGTGCCAGTGCCGGGACTAGCGTATCTGGGGAGCTGTTTTTT; J: TRBJ2-2; size: -; V: TRBV19; D: TRBD2
CDR3: CASSFGGAQPQHF; DNA: TGTGCCAGCAGTTTCGGGGGGGCTCAGCCCCAGCATTTT; J: TRBJ1-5; size: few; V: TRBV27; D: -
CDR3: CASSSRLAGGSNEQFF; DNA: TGTGCCAGCAGCTCGCGACTAGCGGGAGGGAGCAATGAGCAGTTCTTC; J: TRBJ2-1; size: -; V: TRBV7-6; D: TRBD2
CDR3: CASSLEGVRGYTF; DNA: TGTGCCAGCAGCCTAGAAGGGGTGCGGGGCTACACCTTC; J: TRBJ1-2; size: -; V: TRBV11-3; D: -
CDR3: CATSELNAGELFF; DNA: TGTGCCACCAGTGAGCTGAATGCCGGGGAGCTGTTTTTT; J: TRBJ2-2; size: -; V: TRBV24-1; D: -
CDR3: CASSGLAGGETQYF; DNA: TGTGCCAGCAGTGGGCTAGCGGGAGGAGAGACCCAGTACTTC; J: TRBJ2-5; size: -; V: TRBV28; D: TRBD2
CDR3: CASSYSIAYEQYF; DNA: TGTGCCAGCAGTTACTCGATAGCTTACGAGCAGTACTTC; J: TRBJ2-7; size: -; V: TRBV6-6; D: -
CDR3: CASRGYNEQFF; DNA: TGTGCCAGCAGGGGGTACAATGAGCAGTTCTTC; J: TRBJ2-1; size: -; V: TRBV28; D: -
CDR3: CASSQHIPLASTEQFF; DNA: TGTGCCAGCAGCCAGCATATACCCCTAGCCTCGACTGAGCAGTTCTTC; J: TRBJ2-1; size: -; V: TRBV5-8; D: -
CDR3: CASSPGHGKSYEQYF; DNA: TGTGCCAGTAGTCCGGGACACGGAAAGTCCTACGAGCAGTACTTC; J: TRBJ2-7; size: -; V: TRBV19; D: -
CDR3: CATQKGGQNEQYF; DNA: TGTGCCACCCAAAAAGGAGGGCAGAACGAGCAGTACTTC; J: TRBJ2-7; size: -; V: TRBV28; D: -
CDR3: CATSRDRGKTDTQYF; DNA: TGTGCCACCAGCAGGGACAGGGGTAAAACAGATACGCAGTATTTT; J: TRBJ2-3; size: once; V: TRBV15; D: TRBD1
CDR3: CASSQEESETQYF; DNA: TGTGCCAGCAGTCAAGAGGAAAGCGAGACCCAGTACTTC; J: TRBJ2-5; size: -; V: TRBV28; D: -
CDR3: CASSLGTWEPSTDTQYF; DNA: TGTGCCAGCAGCTTAGGGACATGGGAGCCTAGCACAGATACGCAGTATTTT; J: TRBJ2-3; size: -; V: TRBV11-2; D: -
CDR3: CASSESLTEAWEQYF; DNA: TGTGCCAGCAGTGAATCTTTAACAGAGGCTTGGGAGCAGTACTTC; J: TRBJ2-7; size: -; V: TRBV25-1; D: -
CDR3: CANSSPLGGNEQFF; DNA: TGCGCCAACAGCTCCCCATTGGGCGGCAATGAGCAGTTCTTC; J: TRBJ2-1; size: -; V: TRBV5-1; D: -
CDR3: CASSQGTSAPQYF; DNA: TGTGCCAGCAGCCAAGGTACCTCTGCCCCCCAGTACTTC; J: TRBJ2-5; size: -; V: TRBV3-1/TRBV3-2; D: -
CDR3: CASSPGIGASNQPQHF; DNA: TGTGCCAGCAGCCCAGGAATAGGTGCTAGCAATCAGCCCCAGCATTTT; J: TRBJ1-5; size: -; V: TRBV7-9; D: -
CDR3: CASSPNRGQFGFTEAFF; DNA: TGTGCCAGCAGTCCCAACAGGGGGCAATTTGGGTTCACTGAAGCTTTCTTT; J: TRBJ1-1; size: -; V: TRBV28; D: TRBD1
CDR3: CASSQAASGSHEQYF; DNA: TGTGCCAGCAGCCAAGCGGCTAGCGGGAGCCACGAGCAGTACTTC; J: TRBJ2-7; size: -; V: TRBV3-1/TRBV3-2; D: TRBD2
CDR3: CAISGTGDNTEAFF; DNA: TGTGCCATCTCCGGGACAGGGGACAACACTGAAGCTTTCTTT; J: TRBJ1-1; size: -; V: TRBV10-3; D: TRBD1
CDR3: CASSQEPPSLAPYNEQFF; DNA: TGCGCCAGCAGCCAAGAACCACCTTCACTAGCGCCATACAATGAGCAGTTCTTC; J: TRBJ2-1; size: -; V: TRBV4-3; D: TRBD2
CDR3: CASSQETRATEAFF; DNA: TGTGCCAGCAGCCAAGAAACCAGGGCTACTGAAGCTTTCTTT; J: TRBJ1-1; size: -; V: TRBV14; D: -
CDR3: CASSLGSYNEQFF; DNA: TGTGCCAGCTCCCTCGGCTCCTACAATGAGCAGTTCTTC; J: TRBJ2-1; size: few; V: TRBV19; D: -
CDR3: CAIRDNQEEQFF; DNA: TGTGCCATCAGGGACAACCAAGAAGAGCAGTTCTTC; J: TRBJ2-1; size: -; V: TRBV10-3; D: -
CDR3: CASTDSYEQYF; DNA: TGTGCCAGTACGGACAGCTACGAGCAGTACTTC; J: TRBJ2-7; size: -; V: TRBV19; D: -